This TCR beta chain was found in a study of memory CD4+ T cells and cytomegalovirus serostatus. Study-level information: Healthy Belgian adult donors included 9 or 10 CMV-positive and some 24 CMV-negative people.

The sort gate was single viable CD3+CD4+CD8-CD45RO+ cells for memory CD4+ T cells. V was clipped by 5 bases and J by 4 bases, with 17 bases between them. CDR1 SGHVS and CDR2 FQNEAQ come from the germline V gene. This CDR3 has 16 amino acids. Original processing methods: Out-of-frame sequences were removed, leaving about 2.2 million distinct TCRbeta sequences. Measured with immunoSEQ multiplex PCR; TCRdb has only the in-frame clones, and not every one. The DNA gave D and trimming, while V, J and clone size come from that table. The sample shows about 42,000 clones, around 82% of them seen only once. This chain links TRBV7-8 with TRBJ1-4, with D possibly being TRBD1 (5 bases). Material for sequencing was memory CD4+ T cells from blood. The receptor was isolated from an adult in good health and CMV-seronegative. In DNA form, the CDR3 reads TGTGCCAGCAGCCCGGTGGGGGGTATCTATAATGAAAAACTGTTTTTT. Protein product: CASSPVGGIYNEKLFF.